This T cell receptor (beta chain) was identified in a study of memory CD4+ T cells and cytomegalovirus serostatus. The length of the CDR3 is 11 residues. Germline V lookup: CDR1 DFQATT, CDR2 SNEGSKA (reference sequence). The V end was cut by 6 bases, the J end by 4 bases, with 10 bases between. Profiling relied on immunoSEQ multiplex PCR, and the TCRdb table lists in-frame clones only, not all of them. The sample yields some 44,000 clones, 76% seen once. The sort gate was single viable CD3+CD4+CD8-CD45RO+ cells for memory CD4+ T cells. Sequenced material: memory CD4+ T cells from blood. This TCR was recovered from an adult in good health and CMV-seronegative. The rearrangement uses TRBV20-1 and TRBJ2-7; no clear D gene. The CDR3, as DNA: TGCAGTGCCGGACCGTTGTACGAGCAGTACTTC. Its protein is CSAGPLYEQYF.